This entry describes one TCR beta chain. Template material for amplifying TCR beta CDR3 regions consisted of RNA transcripts. A set of HTBI primers served as the primers for a first-round RT-PCR of the TCR CDR3. TCRdb reanalysed the multiplex PCR reads using MiXCR and keeps one entry per CDR3 protein. The sample holds under 600,000 distinct CDR3 sequences, about a sixth seen once. Exclusions: uncontrolled infection, other autoimmune disease, pregnancy, lactation. This sample was taken from a study of T cells in Graves' hyperthyroidism and ophthalmopathy. Study overall: Staff took peripheral blood when the initial diagnosis was made, before any treatment began.

This clonotype originated in a middle-aged woman with Graves' ophthalmopathy. Sequencing was performed on blood.

The chain's CDR3 is CSGESTDTQYF. The DNA of the CDR3 is TGCAGTGGGGAGAGCACAGATACGCAGTATTTT. The chain uses TRBV20-1 and TRBJ2-3, with a tentative D call TRBD2 (5 bases). The length of the CDR3 is 11 residues. Germline values: CDR1 DFQATT, CDR2 SNEGSKA (reference sequence). The V gene lost 7 bases and the J gene lost 0 bases, with 5 bases spanning the gap.